These 32 T cell receptor beta chains came from one sample sequenced in a study of blood T cell repertoires in COVID-19. Produced via immunoSEQ multiplex PCR; TCRdb's table is partial and in-frame only. The sample carries a few hundred thousand clones, just over 90% recorded once. Sequences were obtained from PBMCs or T cells enriched from blood (not recorded which). Every receptor here comes from a woman in her forties who had been exposed to COVID-19.

The table lists this clone with a count of one. The chain links TRBV6-5 to TRBJ1-4; D perhaps matches TRBD1 (6 bases). V lost 8 bases, J lost 3 bases, and 10 bases lay in between. The V gene's germline CDR1 is MNHEY and CDR2 SVGAGI. The CDR3 runs 13 residues. CDR3 loop: CASGRTANEKLFF. The CDR3 bases are TGTGCCAGCGGAAGGACAGCTAATGAAAAACTGTTTTTT.

The gene calls are TRBV5-1 and TRBJ2-5; tentatively, D is TRBD2 (6 bases). V gave up 0 bases and J gave up 5 bases, with 8 bases separating them. Germline V gene sequence: CDR1 SGHRS, CDR2 YFSETQ. This CDR3 has 13 residues. CDR3 amino acids: CASSLGTTETQYF. The CDR3 DNA reads TGCGCCAGCAGCTTGGGGACTACCGAGACCCAGTACTTC.

The V gene is TRBV24-1, the J gene TRBJ1-1; D is perhaps TRBD1 (5 bases). Germline-derived CDR1 and CDR2 are KGHDR and SFDVKD. The CDR3 spans 14 residues. Trimming stripped 9 bases from V and 0 bases from J, with 13 bases between. The chain's CDR3 is CATPQGLLNTEAFF. The CDR3 DNA reads TGTGCCACCCCGCAGGGTCTCTTGAACACTGAAGCTTTCTTT.

The chain combines TRBV10-1 with TRBJ1-1; tentatively, D is TRBD1 (6 bases). Trimming removed 6 bases at V and 5 bases at J, with 13 bases between. The CDR3 covers 13 residues. Germline lookup yields CDR1 WNHNN and CDR2 SYGVQD (reference sequence). CDR3 bases: TGCGCCAGCAGCTCACAGGGAAGGACTGAAGCTTTCTTT. Translation gives CASSSQGRTEAFF.

The CDR3 spells CASSRQGNYEQYF. The CDR3 DNA is TGTGCCAGTAGCCGACAGGGGAACTACGAGCAGTACTTC. The chain uses TRBV19 and TRBJ2-7; 8 bases fit TRBD1. There are 13 residues in the CDR3. V lost 6 bases to trimming and J lost 3 bases; unmatched junction nucleotides: 4. Germline lookup yields CDR1 LNHDA and CDR2 SQIVND (reference sequence).

This chain uses TRBV7-3 with TRBJ1-1, with D unresolved. Trimming cost V 6 bases and J 4 bases, with 12 bases left between them. This CDR3 contains 13 residues. Per germline, CDR1 SGHTA and CDR2 FQGTGA. DNA of the CDR3: TGTGCCAGCAGTCCGGGGTCCGGCACTGAAGCTTTCTTT. Its translation: CASSPGSGTEAFF.

V gene TRBV10-2 combines with J gene TRBJ2-1, with TRBD1 matching 9 bases. V shed 7 bases and J 1 base; nucleotides not matched to a gene: 8. This CDR3 spans 16 amino acids. Germline loops: CDR1 WSHSY, CDR2 SAAADI. The CDR3 region is CASNQPGQGSYNEQFF. DNA of the CDR3: TGCGCCAGCAACCAACCGGGACAGGGTTCCTACAATGAGCAGTTCTTC.

This chain connects TRBV5-6 to TRBJ2-7; possible D gene TRBD2, 6 bases. CDR1 and CDR2 (germline): SGHDT, YYEEEE. Between the trimmed V and J ends, which lost 6 bases and 0 bases, there was a span of 16 bases. The CDR3 is made up of 15 amino acids. The CDR3 reads CASNPLGGNSYEQYF. DNA for the CDR3: TGTGCCAGCAACCCGTTGGGGGGTAACTCCTACGAGCAGTACTTC.

This chain joins TRBV5-4 and TRBJ2-1; D is possibly TRBD2 (5 bases). The germline gives CDR1 SGHNT, CDR2 YYREEE (reference sequence). The V and J ends lost 7 bases and 9 bases respectively, with 17 bases between them. This CDR3 contains 13 residues. The CDR3: CASETGPRGEQFF. In nucleotides, the CDR3 is TGTGCCAGCGAAACCGGGCCCCGGGGTGAGCAGTTCTTC.

The DNA for the CDR3 is TGTGCCACCCTGGCAGGGGGGCCCTATGGCTACACCTTC. This gives the protein CATLAGGPYGYTF. The rearrangement joins TRBV6-5 to TRBJ1-2; 7 bases are shared with TRBD1. V was clipped by 10 bases and J by 4 bases; unmatched bases: 9. The CDR3 is made up of 13 amino acids. CDR1 is MNHEY, CDR2 SVGAGI, per germline.

V gene TRBV29-1 combines with J gene TRBJ1-1, with D maybe TRBD1 (5 bases). Germline V gene data show CDR1 as SQVTM and CDR2 as ANQGSEA. CDR3 length equals 13 residues. Trimming shortened V by 6 bases and J by 6 bases, and 17 bases separated the two germline ends. The CDR3 DNA sequence: TGCAGCGTCCGGGCGCGCAGGGATGCTGAAGCTTTCTTT. This codes for CSVRARRDAEAFF.

The chain uses TRBV29-1 and TRBJ1-2, with no clear D. Germline CDR1 reads SQVTM; CDR2 reads ANQGSEA. This CDR3 comprises 15 residues. V was pared by 4 bases and J by 2 bases, with 17 bases between. CDR3 nucleotides: TGCAGCGTTGGGACCACCAGTGGACTGAACTATGGCTACACCTTC. Amino acids: CSVGTTSGLNYGYTF.

This clone was picked up a small number of times. CDR3 sequence: CASSYQGSNTEAFF. DNA of the CDR3: TGTGCCAGCAGCTATCAGGGCTCGAACACTGAAGCTTTCTTT. The chain joins TRBV5-5 to TRBJ1-1, with D perhaps matching TRBD1 (5 bases). The V end lost 3 bases, the J end lost 1 base, and 10 bases lay between the germline ends. Germline V lookup: CDR1 SGHKS, CDR2 YYEKEE (reference sequence). The CDR3 loop spans 14 amino acids.

The CDR3 is CASSRGLLEETQYF. In DNA, the CDR3 is TGTGCCAGCTCGCGGGGACTTCTGGAGGAGACCCAGTACTTC. The chain employs TRBV18 and TRBJ2-5; perhaps TRBD2 as D (6 bases). The germline V and J ends were trimmed by 6 bases and 5 bases, with 16 bases remaining between them. The germline gives CDR1 KGHSH, CDR2 LQKENI. CDR3 length: 14 residues.

The chain joins TRBV7-2 to TRBJ2-5; 13 bases are shared with TRBD2. Per germline, CDR1 SGHTA and CDR2 FQGNSA. V lost 6 bases, J lost 4 bases, and 5 bases stayed unmatched. The CDR3 runs to 15 residues. DNA of the CDR3: TGTGCCAGCAGTACTAGCGGGAGGGCCGGAGAGACCCAGTACTTC. Its translation: CASSTSGRAGETQYF.

The chain employs TRBV2 and TRBJ1-5; D might be TRBD1 (6 bases). Germline CDR1 reads SNHLY; CDR2 reads FYNNEI. This CDR3 contains 14 residues. The V end was cut by 1 base, the J end by 5 bases, with 9 bases between. CDR3 amino acids: CASSEGTADQPQHF. The CDR3 bases are TGTGCCAGCAGTGAAGGGACAGCAGATCAGCCCCAGCATTTT.

The V call is TRBV7-2, the J call TRBJ2-4; TRBD2 matches 9 bases. This CDR3 region has 19 residues. CDR1 and CDR2 from the germline V gene are SGHTA and FQGNSA. The ends lost 1 base at V and 0 bases at J; junction bases unmatched: 10. CDR3 protein: CASSLVVRGGALAKNIQYF. CDR3 coding DNA: TGTGCCAGCAGCTTAGTAGTGCGGGGGGGAGCGCTAGCCAAAAACATTCAGTACTTC.

The chain joins TRBV10-2 to TRBJ1-1; D is uncertain. CDR1 and CDR2 from the germline V gene are WSHSY and SAAADI. Trimming left V 2 bases short and J 5 bases short, with 6 bases between. CDR3 length: 12 amino acids. CDR3 sequence reads: CASSERVTEAFF. The DNA of the CDR3 is TGCGCCAGCAGTGAGCGAGTTACTGAAGCTTTCTTT.

The chain is built from TRBV11-3 and TRBJ1-1; weak D call: TRBD1 (5 bases). The germline CDR1 and CDR2 sequences are SGHNT and YENEEA. The CDR3 is made up of 15 amino acids. V was cut by 0 bases and J by 4 bases, with 12 bases left in between. CDR3 amino acids: CASSLDSGKGTEAFF. The CDR3 DNA follows: TGTGCCAGCAGCTTAGATTCAGGGAAGGGCACTGAAGCTTTCTTT.

This chain joins TRBV18 and TRBJ2-7; D is perhaps TRBD1 (6 bases). V gave up 3 bases and J gave up 5 bases, with 14 bases separating them. Germline values: CDR1 KGHSH, CDR2 LQKENI. The CDR3 contains 14 residues. In nucleotides, the CDR3 is TGTGCCAGCTCACCTCGGACAGCAACCGACGAGCAGTACTTC. Amino acids: CASSPRTATDEQYF.

V is TRBV3-1 (or the pseudogene TRBV3-2) and J is TRBJ2-5; maybe TRBD2 (6 bases). The CDR3 is 13 residues long. Germline V CDR1 and CDR2: LGHDT, YNNKEL (reference sequence). V lost 4 bases, J lost 5 bases, and 11 bases lay in between. The DNA of the CDR3 is TGTGCCAGCAGCCCCTTTGCGGGGGAGACCCAGTACTTC. Its protein is CASSPFAGETQYF.

The chain has TRBV3-1 (or the pseudogene TRBV3-2) and TRBJ1-3; the D is unclear. The V end was cut by 2 bases, the J end by 3 bases, with 14 bases between. Looked up from germline, CDR1 is LGHDT and CDR2 is YNNKEL (reference sequence). This CDR3 has 16 amino acids. The CDR3 region has the DNA TGTGCCAGCAGCCAAAACGGGAGAGCGAGTGGAAACACCATATATTTT. Translating it yields CASSQNGRASGNTIYF.

The V and J genes are TRBV18 and TRBJ2-1; 9 bases agree with TRBD2. Germline trimming cut 7 bases from V and 10 bases from J; bases unmatched to any gene: 14. This CDR3 is 15 amino acids long. Germline lookup yields CDR1 KGHSH and CDR2 LQKENI. For the CDR3, the DNA is TGTGCCAGCTACGGTAGCGGGAGTCCCTACGGGGAGCAGTTCTTC. Amino acid sequence: CASYGSGSPYGEQFF.

The chain uses TRBV19 and TRBJ1-2; tentatively, D is TRBD1 (5 bases). V was cut by 1 base and J by 4 bases, with 13 bases left in between. This CDR3 is built from 15 residues. Germline V gives CDR1 LNHDA, CDR2 SQIVND (reference sequence). CDR3 protein: CASSIGGHNAYGYTF. The CDR3 DNA sequence: TGTGCCAGTAGTATAGGGGGCCACAACGCCTATGGCTACACCTTC.

The CDR3 DNA follows: TGTGCCAGCAGCTTATCCAGGGCCAGCCATGAGCAGTTCTTC. Its protein product is CASSLSRASHEQFF. V gene TRBV7-2 combines with J gene TRBJ2-1, with D perhaps matching TRBD1 (5 bases). The CDR3 runs 14 residues. Trimming stripped 2 bases from V and 8 bases from J, with 13 bases between. Germline V gives CDR1 SGHTA, CDR2 FQGNSA. The full variable domain, its missing parts supplied by reference TRBV7-2 and TRBJ2-1, is GAGVSQSPSNKVTEKGKDVELRCDPISGHTALYWYRQSLGQGLEFLIYFQGNSAPDKSGLPSDRFSAERTGGSVSTLTIQRTQQEDSAVYLCASSLSRASHEQFFGPGTRLTVL.

The V call is TRBV7-9, the J call TRBJ1-5; 7 nucleotides match TRBD1. This CDR3 spans 15 amino acids. Germline-derived CDR1 and CDR2 are SEHNR and FQNEAQ (reference sequence). The V and J ends lost 5 bases and 2 bases, in that order; junction bases with no gene match: 6. The CDR3 DNA reads as TGTGCCAGCAGCCCGTCAGGGGGAGGCAATCAGCCCCAGCATTTT. It yields the protein CASSPSGGGNQPQHF.

The V and J genes are TRBV19 and TRBJ2-7; tentatively, D is TRBD1 (5 bases). The CDR3 loop spans 15 amino acids. Germline V CDR1 and CDR2: LNHDA, SQIVND (reference sequence). Trimming shortened V by 2 bases and J by 2 bases, and 13 bases separated the two germline ends. The CDR3 protein is CASSIRKKGAYEQYF. CDR3 nucleotide sequence: TGTGCCAGTAGTATAAGGAAGAAAGGGGCCTACGAGCAGTACTTC.

The CDR3 spells CASSLPGANTGELFF. CDR3 nucleotides: TGTGCCAGCAGCTTGCCGGGGGCGAACACCGGGGAGCTGTTTTTT. The chain links TRBV5-4 to TRBJ2-2; possible D gene TRBD2, 6 bases. Trimming cost V 1 base and J 0 bases, with 7 bases left between them. The CDR3 extends over 15 amino acids. Germline assignment: CDR1 SGHNT and CDR2 YYREEE (reference sequence).

This clone was detected once. The rearrangement links TRBV10-1 to TRBJ2-2, with 7 bases fitting TRBD2. CDR1 and CDR2 from the germline V gene are WNHNN and SYGVQD (reference sequence). With 3 bases clipped from V and 2 bases from J, the junction kept 6 bases outside the gene matches. This CDR3 region has 16 residues. The CDR3 DNA is TGCGCCAGCAGTGACCCTCGCGGGAGAAACACCGGGGAGCTGTTTTTT. This sequence encodes CASSDPRGRNTGELFF.

The chain uses TRBV10-2 and TRBJ1-1, with D possibly matching TRBD1 (6 bases). This CDR3 has 14 amino acids. Germline V gene sequence: CDR1 WSHSY, CDR2 SAAADI. Trimming stripped 8 bases from V and 0 bases from J, with 13 bases between. The CDR3 nucleotides are TGCGCCAGCGGGGACACCCTCCTGAACACTGAAGCTTTCTTT. This codes for CASGDTLLNTEAFF.

The chain combines TRBV30 with TRBJ1-3, with D hard to call. This CDR3 spans 13 amino acids. CDR1 is GTSNPN, CDR2 SVGIG, per germline (reference sequence). V gave up 5 bases and J gave up 7 bases, with 15 bases separating them. The CDR3 bases are TGTGCCTGGGGAACTAGCCTCGGGAACACCATATATTTT. This encodes CAWGTSLGNTIYF. Using reference TRBV30 and TRBJ1-3 for the parts outside the CDR3, the full variable domain is SQTIHQWPATLVQPVGSPLSLECTVEGTSNPNLYWYRQAAGRGLQLLFYSVGIGQISSEVPQNLSASRPQDRQFILSSKKLLLSDSGFYLCAWGTSLGNTIYFGEGSWLTVV.

The V gene is TRBV5-4, the J gene TRBJ1-6; a weak D match, TRBD1 (5 bases). This CDR3 has 15 amino acids. Germline values: CDR1 SGHNT, CDR2 YYREEE (reference sequence). V was pared by 0 bases and J by 5 bases, with 9 bases between. CDR3 DNA: TGTGCCAGCAGCTTGGCGGCAGGGAATAATTCACCCCTCCACTTT. Translating it yields CASSLAAGNNSPLHF.